This T cell receptor beta chain was found in a study of blood T cell repertoires in COVID-19 (dated by TCRdb to about 2020). Regarding the study in general: The collaborator samples originated in the United States, Italy and Spain and spanned the acute and convalescent phases of COVID-19. The samples were drawn from the first 160 participants of the ongoing ImmuneRACE study and from some 1,300 subjects provided by 6 global collaborators. The dataset comprised deeply sampled blood TCRbeta repertoires from subjects exposed to, actively infected with, or recovered from COVID-19. The repertoires were released in a freely available public database intended as a resource for research on the immune response to SARS-CoV-2. Sample metadata almost always included a de-identified subject ID, COVID-19 status, age in years and sex. The prospective study material was composed of cDNA or gDNA derived from T cells, B-cell-depleted T cells, or PBMCs. Where available, HLA class I and class II types were obtained from metadata supplied by the sample provider rather than from assay-based typing. The full study reports these points: The quantity of clinical and demographic metadata differed by source and by participant and was supplied without curation.

TCRbeta CDR3 regions were amplified from genomic DNA by means of the immunoSEQ Assay, a bias-controlled multiplex PCR. The authors' analysis ran thus. Within the assay, amplification of reference gene primers was used to estimate how many nucleated cells each sample contained. Sequence reads were collapsed and filtered to measure the absolute abundance of every unique TCRbeta CDR3 rearrangement. Productive Simpson clonality was computed per sample as the square root of Simpson's diversity index over productive rearrangements. TCRdb took over this immuneACCESS table, retaining in-frame rearrangements with V and J assigned. Such tables are incomplete; in checked studies, under half of the missing clones stem from an unresolved V gene, and the remainder is unexplained. D and trimming come from the DNA, and the V and J calls and clone size come from that table. This sample holds over 200,000 clones; over 80% were observed only once. Together, the top ten hold roughly 5% of the sample.

Collaborating institutions collected whole blood in K2EDTA tubes following their own protocols. For TCRbeta analysis, collaborators shipped samples in one of three forms: frozen whole blood, isolated PBMCs, or DNA extracted from either of those sample types. Regarding this clone: Its antigen target is currently unknown. Base quality data are lacking; no much larger clone is found one base away.

Trimming leaves V shorter by 3 bases and J shorter by 0 bases, with the junction holding 1 base beyond the gene matches. The CDR3 goes from the cysteine to the phenylalanine over 15 residues. The DNA shown is the 45-base CDR3, in frame from base 1. Via the germline V gene (reference sequence), CDR1 is MNHEY and CDR2 SMNVEV. The receptor chain draws on TRBV27 and TRBJ2-7, and 11 junctional nucleotides match TRBD1. The receptor comes from a human donor in a cohort sampled during active COVID-19. Source material: peripheral blood. The CDR3 amino acid sequence is: CASSFGTGGSYEQYF. The DNA reads as follows: TGTGCCAGCAGTTTCGGGACAGGGGGCTCCTACGAGCAGTACTTC.